Shown below are 24 T cell receptor beta chains from a single sample sequenced in a study of blood T cell repertoires in COVID-19. The repertoire was sequenced with immunoSEQ multiplex PCR; TCRdb's copy has only in-frame clones and lacks some. The table includes roughly 180,000 clones, around 80% detected once. The material sequenced was PBMCs or T cells enriched from blood (not recorded which). The receptors were gathered from a woman in her forties or fifties in a cohort exposed to, infected with or recovered from COVID-19 (not recorded which).

The gene calls are TRBV4-1 and TRBJ2-5; TRBD2 agrees at 14 bases. Germline V lookup: CDR1 MGHRA, CDR2 YSYEKL. Unmatched junction bases numbered 6, after V lost 4 bases and J lost 5 bases. This CDR3 spans 16 amino acids. CDR3 residues: CASSPRTSGGFETQYF. CDR3 bases: TGCGCCAGCAGCCCCAGGACTAGCGGGGGGTTTGAGACCCAGTACTTC.

The chain joins TRBV7-9 to TRBJ1-1, with a weak D call TRBD1 (6 bases). This CDR3 is 13 amino acids long. Germline V gives CDR1 SEHNR, CDR2 FQNEAQ (reference sequence). The germline V and J ends were trimmed by 7 bases and 3 bases, with 12 bases remaining between them. CDR3 in DNA: TGTGCCAGCAACAGGGAACAGTACACTGAAGCTTTCTTT. Encoded protein: CASNREQYTEAFF.

The genes are TRBV9 and TRBJ1-1; D not certain. This CDR3 contains 13 residues. With 4 bases removed from V and 0 bases from J, the gap between germline ends came to 7 bases. CDR1 and CDR2 (germline): SGDLS, YYNGEE. The CDR3 spells CASSMQVNTEAFF. For the CDR3, the DNA is TGTGCCAGCAGCATGCAGGTGAACACTGAAGCTTTCTTT.

J is TRBJ2-1 and V is TRBV30; 9 bases align to TRBD2. V gave up 1 base and J gave up 8 bases; unmatched junction bases: 18. The CDR3 consists of 18 residues. CDR1 and CDR2 from the germline V gene are GTSNPN and SVGIG (reference sequence). CDR3 sequence reads: CAWSGLGGGVMSVDEQFF. CDR3 DNA sequence: TGTGCCTGGAGTGGACTAGGCGGGGGGGTAATGTCTGTCGATGAGCAGTTCTTC.

The CDR3: CASSSGGPRETQYF. The DNA for the CDR3 is TGCGCCAGCAGCTCGGGGGGGCCCCGGGAGACCCAGTACTTC. The rearrangement uses TRBV4-3 and TRBJ2-5, with 8 bases aligning to TRBD2. CDR1 LGHNA and CDR2 YSLEER come from the germline V gene. CDR3 length: 14 residues. V lost 5 bases to trimming and J lost 5 bases; unmatched junction nucleotides: 7.

This clone was recorded once. This sequence joins TRBV12-5 and TRBJ1-1, with 10 positions matching TRBD1. CDR3 size: 16 residues. Per the germline V gene, CDR1 is LGHNT and CDR2 is FRNRAP. V was clipped by 5 bases and J by 5 bases; unmatched bases: 11. CDR3 sequence (DNA): TGTGCTAGTGGTAGCGATGGGACAGGGGCATTTACTGAAGCTTTCTTT. Protein: CASGSDGTGAFTEAFF.

The V and J genes are TRBV27 and TRBJ2-2; D perhaps matches TRBD2 (5 bases). V lost 0 bases to trimming and J lost 4 bases, with 12 bases between them. This CDR3 comprises 16 residues. Per the germline V gene, CDR1 is MNHEY and CDR2 is SMNVEV (reference sequence). CDR3 sequence: CASSLSSLGGTGELFF. In DNA form, the CDR3 reads TGTGCCAGCAGTTTATCGTCACTAGGTGGCACCGGGGAGCTGTTTTTT.

This chain joins TRBV7-3 and TRBJ2-2; D might be TRBD2 (6 bases). With 5 bases removed from V and 4 bases from J, the gap between germline ends came to 17 bases. The CDR3 sequence is 16 residues long. CDR1 and CDR2 (germline): SGHTA, FQGTGA. CDR3 sequence: CASSPTRQGGTGELFF. The CDR3 DNA is TGTGCCAGCAGCCCTACCCGTCAGGGAGGCACCGGGGAGCTGTTTTTT.

The J gene is TRBJ2-7, the V gene TRBV7-9, with TRBD1 matching over 7 bases. CDR3 length equals 13 residues. Trimming took 1 base from V and 4 from J; bases not matched to a gene: 1. Germline V gene data show CDR1 as SEHNR and CDR2 as FQNEAQ (reference sequence). CDR3 DNA: TGTGCCAGCAGCTTAGGGGACAGTTACGAGCAGTACTTC. This encodes CASSLGDSYEQYF. Drawing the rest from reference TRBV7-9 and TRBJ2-7, the complete variable domain is DTGVSQNPRHKITKRGQNVTFRCDPISEHNRLYWYRQTLGQGPEFLTYFQNEAQLEKSRLLSDRFSAERPKGSFSTLEIQRTEQGDSAMYLCASSLGDSYEQYFGPGTRLTVT.

The rearrangement joins TRBV28 to TRBJ1-6; a weak D match, TRBD1 (5 bases). The CDR3 loop spans 13 amino acids. The V gene lost 11 bases and the J gene lost 7 bases, with 15 bases spanning the gap. Germline V gene lookup returns CDR1 MDHEN and CDR2 SYDVKM. CDR3 coding DNA: TGTGCCGCCGGGGGGGGATTGAATTCACCCCTCCACTTT. This gives the protein CAAGGGLNSPLHF.

The chain is built from TRBV10-3 and TRBJ2-7; 10 nucleotides agree with TRBD1. The CDR3 covers 15 residues. The V gene end was trimmed by 4 bases and the J gene end by 0 bases; junction bases not matched to a gene: 3. Germline lookup yields CDR1 ENHRY and CDR2 SYGVKD. The CDR3 DNA reads TGTGCCATCAGTGGGACAGGGGGTTTCTCCTACGAGCAGTACTTC. It is translated as CAISGTGGFSYEQYF.

The chain carries TRBV6-2 or TRBV6-3 and TRBJ1-1, with TRBD1 as a possible D gene (6 bases). This CDR3 contains 16 residues. V was trimmed by 4 bases and J by 0 bases, leaving 15 bases between them. Germline V gives CDR1 MNHEY, CDR2 SVGEGT. The CDR3 DNA is TGTGCCAGCAGTTTCTCCAGCCGGGACATGAACACTGAAGCTTTCTTT. It codes for CASSFSSRDMNTEAFF.

This chain uses TRBV25-1 with TRBJ2-3, with 8 nucleotides matching TRBD2. CDR1 and CDR2 (germline): MGHDK, SYGVNS. V shed 4 bases, J shed 2 bases, and the junction held 14 bases outside the gene matches. This CDR3 contains 18 residues. CDR3 in DNA: TGTGCCAGCAGTGGAACCAAGCACCAGCGGGGGTACACAGATACGCAGTATTTT. It translates to CASSGTKHQRGYTDTQYF.

The chain carries TRBV5-4 and TRBJ1-1; no firm D call. The CDR3 totals 15 residues. Germline CDR1 reads SGHNT; CDR2 reads YYREEE (reference sequence). V lost 3 bases and J lost 0, with 12 bases in between. The CDR3, as DNA: TGTGCCAGCAGCTCGGAACTATTCATGAACACTGAAGCTTTCTTT. It is translated as CASSSELFMNTEAFF. Supplemented by reference TRBV5-4 and TRBJ1-1, the full variable domain reads ETGVTQSPTHLIKTRGQQVTLRCSSQSGHNTVSWYQQALGQGPQFIFQYYREEENGRGNFPPRFSGLQFPNYSSELNVNALELDDSALYLCASSSELFMNTEAFFGQGTRLTVV.

The chain joins TRBV15 to TRBJ1-2; D may be TRBD1 (5 bases). Germline values: CDR1 LNHNV, CDR2 YYDKDF (reference sequence). The V gene lost 1 base and the J gene lost 0 bases, with 12 bases spanning the gap. The CDR3 runs 16 residues. The CDR3 DNA reads TGTGCCACCAGCAGAGGGGGAACAGGCGCTAACTATGGCTACACCTTC. This translates into CATSRGGTGANYGYTF.

The V and J genes are TRBV5-6 and TRBJ2-3; 10 bases are a match to TRBD2. Per the germline V gene, CDR1 is SGHDT and CDR2 is YYEEEE. The CDR3 runs 15 residues. Losses at the gene ends were 0 bases for V and 10 bases for J; bases not matched to a gene: 8. The CDR3: CASSLVASGGPSQYF. For the CDR3, the DNA is TGTGCCAGCAGCTTGGTGGCTAGCGGGGGCCCCTCGCAGTATTTT.

The chain combines TRBV4-1 with TRBJ2-7; 8 nucleotides line up with TRBD1. With V trimmed by 3 bases and J by 0 bases, 4 bases remained unmatched. This CDR3 is built from 15 residues. Germline loops: CDR1 MGHRA, CDR2 YSYEKL. The CDR3 loop reads CASSQAGQASYEQYF. CDR3 nucleotides: TGCGCCAGCAGCCAGGCGGGACAGGCCTCCTACGAGCAGTACTTC.

The chain joins TRBV6-5 to TRBJ1-5, with a tentative D call TRBD1 (6 bases). Germline assignment: CDR1 MNHEY and CDR2 SVGAGI. CDR3 length: 13 residues. V lost 1 base to trimming and J lost 6 bases, with 7 bases between them. CDR3 residues: CASSYLGGQPQHF. The CDR3 bases are TGTGCCAGCAGTTACTTAGGGGGTCAGCCCCAGCATTTT.

J is TRBJ2-3 and V is TRBV3-1 (or the pseudogene TRBV3-2); D is perhaps TRBD2 (6 bases). The CDR3 runs to 17 residues. CDR1 and CDR2 (germline): LGHDT, YNNKEL (reference sequence). V lost 6 bases and J 0 bases, leaving 19 bases between the germline ends. In nucleotides, the CDR3 is TGTGCCAGCAGTCCCGATCTCCTAGCGTACAGCACAGATACGCAGTATTTT. As protein: CASSPDLLAYSTDTQYF.

V and J are TRBV5-1 and TRBJ2-1; 11 bases fit TRBD2. Germline V lookup: CDR1 SGHRS, CDR2 YFSETQ. V gave up 0 bases and J gave up 4 bases; unmatched junction bases: 3. The CDR3 runs 16 residues. This CDR3 reads CASSLAASGGYNEQFF. CDR3 bases: TGCGCCAGCAGCTTGGCCGCTAGCGGGGGGTACAATGAGCAGTTCTTC. The full variable domain, with the rest looked up from reference TRBV5-1 and TRBJ2-1, is KAGVTQTPRYLIKTRGQQVTLSCSPISGHRSVSWYQQTPGQGLQFLFEYFSETQRNKGNFPGRFSGRQFSNSRSEMNVSTLELGDSALYLCASSLAASGGYNEQFFGPGTRLTVL.

The gene calls are TRBV12-3 or TRBV12-4 and TRBJ1-1; TRBD1 is a possible D gene (5 bases). Trimming shortened V by 5 bases and J by 8 bases, and 15 bases separated the two germline ends. The CDR3 is 13 amino acids. CDR3 protein: CASSRVGGKEAFF. The CDR3 DNA sequence: TGTGCCAGCAGTAGGGTGGGGGGGAAAGAAGCTTTCTTT.

The genes are TRBV15 and TRBJ1-5; TRBD1 might be the D (5 bases). Germline lookup yields CDR1 LNHNV and CDR2 YYDKDF (reference sequence). The CDR3 is made up of 21 amino acids. V dropped 0 bases and J dropped 3 bases, with 27 bases sitting between them. CDR3 in DNA: TGTGCCACCAGCAGAGATCTGGGGGGGGGAGAGGGAACAATTCACAATCAGCCCCAGCATTTT. As protein: CATSRDLGGGEGTIHNQPQHF.

The chain is built from TRBV11-2 and TRBJ2-1; maybe TRBD2 (7 bases). The CDR3 has 15 amino acids. V gave up 1 base and J gave up 5 bases, with 12 bases separating them. The germline CDR1 and CDR2 sequences are SGHAT and FQNNGV. DNA of the CDR3: TGTGCCAGCAGCTTAGTAGGGGGGGCTAACAATGAGCAGTTCTTC. It yields the protein CASSLVGGANNEQFF.

This chain uses TRBV5-1 with TRBJ2-2; 8 bases match TRBD1. Trimming took 4 bases from V and 1 from J; bases not matched to a gene: 0. The CDR3 consists of 14 residues. CDR1 and CDR2 (germline): SGHRS, YFSETQ. DNA of the CDR3: TGCGCCAGCAGCGGGACAGGGAACACCGGGGAGCTGTTTTTT. Protein sequence: CASSGTGNTGELFF.